Included here is one T cell receptor beta chain sequence, with context. MiXCR, applied by TCRdb to the reads, yields one record per CDR3 protein. The data show fewer than 550,000 distinct CDR3 sequences, approximately 30% seen once. The V gene's germline CDR1 is LGHDT and CDR2 YNNKEL (reference sequence). This CDR3 is 14 amino acids long. Trimming pared 2 bases from V and 4 bases from J, leaving 12 bases between. This entry is derived from a study of T cell repertoires in cytomegalovirus infection. Study-level background: The public TCR beta signatures pointed to both CMV infection and matching HLA type.

This clonotype was obtained from a human donor in good health (CMV status not recorded). Some clones in this sample may be carry-over from other donors' samples. The chain employs TRBV3-1 and TRBJ2-7; no clear D. The specimen was PBMCs. The CDR3 here is CASSQRSFLYEQYF. DNA for the CDR3: TGTGCCAGCAGCCAACGATCTTTCCTTTACGAGCAGTACTTC.